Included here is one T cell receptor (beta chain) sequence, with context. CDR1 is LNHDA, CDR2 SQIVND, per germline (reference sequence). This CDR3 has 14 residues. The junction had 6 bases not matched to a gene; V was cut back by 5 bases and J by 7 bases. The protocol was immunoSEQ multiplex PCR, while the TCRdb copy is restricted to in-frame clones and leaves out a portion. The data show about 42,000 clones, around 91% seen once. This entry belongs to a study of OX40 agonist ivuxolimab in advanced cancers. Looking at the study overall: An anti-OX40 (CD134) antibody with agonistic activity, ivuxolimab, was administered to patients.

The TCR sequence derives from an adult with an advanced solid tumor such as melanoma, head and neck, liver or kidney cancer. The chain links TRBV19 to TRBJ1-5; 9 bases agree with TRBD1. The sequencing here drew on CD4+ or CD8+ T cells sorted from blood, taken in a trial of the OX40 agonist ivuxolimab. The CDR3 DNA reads TGTGCCAGTAGTGCTACAGGGGGCAGCCAGCCCCAGCATTTT. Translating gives CASSATGGSQPQHF.